One and the same sample provided the 17 T cell receptor beta chains below, sequenced in a study of CD8+CD57+ T cells in acquired aplastic anemia. Patients chosen for sequencing had CD8+CD57+ cells that had expanded, as shown by flow cytometry. Genomic DNA acted as the template from which TCR beta VDJ combination and CDR3 sequence profiling were carried out. TCRdb redid the calling of the reads with MiXCR, one entry per CDR3 protein. The table lists about 250,000 distinct CDR3 sequences, 47% of them singletons. The sample comprised sorted CD4+, CD8+, or CD8+CD57+ T cells (not recorded which) from PBMCs. These receptors all stem from a human donor with aplastic anemia.

The chain recombines TRBV15 with TRBJ2-7, with 8 bases aligning to TRBD1. The CDR3 loop spans 14 amino acids. The junction had 3 bases not matched to a gene; V was cut back by 1 base and J by 4 bases. Germline assignment: CDR1 LNHNV and CDR2 YYDKDF (reference sequence). CDR3 DNA sequence: TGTGCCACCAGCAGAGGGACAGGGTGGTACGAGCAGTACTTC. Amino acid sequence: CATSRGTGWYEQYF.

This clonotype has at least ten counts. The J gene is TRBJ2-7, the V gene TRBV9, with unresolved D. The CDR3 covers 12 residues. The germline CDR1 and CDR2 sequences are SGDLS and YYNGEE. V dropped 3 bases and J dropped 5 bases, with 9 bases sitting between them. CDR3 sequence: CASSGREHEQYF. The CDR3 nucleotides read TGTGCCAGCAGCGGTAGGGAACACGAGCAGTACTTC.

The chain links TRBV12-3 or TRBV12-4 to TRBJ1-1, with TRBD1 matching over 7 bases. The CDR3 spans 14 residues. J lost 0 bases, V lost 7 bases, and 5 bases had no gene match. The CDR3 nucleotides read TGTGCCAGCAAAAAAGACAGGGTGAACACTGAAGCTTTCTTT. Translated: CASKKDRVNTEAFF.

The V and J genes are TRBV7-8 and TRBJ2-1; 9 bases agree with TRBD2. V was clipped by 4 bases and J by 0 bases; unmatched bases: 10. CDR1 and CDR2 from the germline V gene are SGHVS and FQNEAQ. The CDR3 runs to 18 residues. The CDR3 nucleotides read TGTGCCAGCAGCTCAGGGGGTAGCGGGGGCTCCTCCTACAATGAGCAGTTCTTC. This codes for CASSSGGSGGSSYNEQFF.

There are many counts of this clonotype. This chain joins TRBV9 and TRBJ1-4, with 7 bases lining up with TRBD1. Germline CDR1 SGDLS, CDR2 YYNGEE. V dropped 4 bases and J dropped 8; count of bases not matched to a gene: 14. This CDR3 comprises 16 residues. This CDR3 reads CASSPLRGGGAEKLFF. The DNA of the CDR3 is TGTGCCAGCAGCCCTCTTCGGGGAGGGGGCGCAGAAAAACTGTTTTTT.

This chain uses TRBV7-3 with TRBJ1-6, with a tentative D call TRBD1 (6 bases). This CDR3 has 14 amino acids. V lost 8 bases and J lost 6, with 14 bases in between. Germline values: CDR1 SGHTA, CDR2 FQGTGA. CDR3: CASDSGTPNSPLHF. CDR3 nucleotides: TGTGCCAGCGACTCAGGGACACCTAATTCACCCCTCCACTTT.

This clonotype was counted at least ten times. The rearrangement uses TRBV6-2 or TRBV6-3 and TRBJ2-5; TRBD2 agrees at 8 bases. Germline loops: CDR1 MNHEY, CDR2 SVGEGT. The length of the CDR3 is 14 residues. V shed 7 bases and J 4 bases; nucleotides not matched to a gene: 8. As DNA, the CDR3 is TGTGCCAGCAATCTCAGCGGGAGCGGAGAGACCCAGTACTTC. Its translation: CASNLSGSGETQYF.

The gene calls are TRBV7-2 and TRBJ2-1, with TRBD1 identical over 7 bases. CDR1 SGHTA and CDR2 FQGNSA come from the germline V gene. The V segment lost 3 bases and the J segment 6 bases; nucleotides outside the gene matches: 5. This CDR3 spans 14 amino acids. The CDR3 sequence: CASSFSRDSNEQFF. The DNA for the CDR3 is TGTGCCAGCAGCTTTTCCCGGGACAGCAATGAGCAGTTCTTC.

The V call is TRBV10-3, the J call TRBJ2-5, with 10 nucleotides matching TRBD1. CDR1 is ENHRY, CDR2 SYGVKD, per germline. The CDR3 covers 15 residues. The V and J ends lost 1 base and 5 bases, in that order; junction bases with no gene match: 4. CDR3 in amino acids: CAISELTGGQETQYF. The CDR3 DNA follows: TGTGCCATCAGTGAGTTGACAGGGGGCCAGGAGACCCAGTACTTC.

This clonotype was observed at least ten times. This chain connects TRBV13 to TRBJ1-1, with a possible D match to TRBD1 (5 bases). This CDR3 has 14 amino acids. With 5 bases removed from V and 0 bases from J, the gap between germline ends came to 10 bases. The germline V gene encodes CDR1 PRHDT and CDR2 FYEKMQ (reference sequence). CDR3 loop: CASSTRQMNTEAFF. In DNA, the CDR3 is TGTGCCAGCAGCACTCGACAGATGAACACTGAAGCTTTCTTT.

This clonotype occurred many times. This chain connects TRBV11-3 to TRBJ2-1; D possibly corresponds to TRBD2 (6 bases). There are 16 residues in the CDR3. V lost 5 bases and J 5 bases, leaving 19 bases between the germline ends. The germline CDR1 and CDR2 sequences are SGHNT and YENEEA. In DNA form, the CDR3 reads TGTGCCAGCAGCGCCCACTGGAGTAGCGGAAACAATGAGCAGTTCTTC. Translating it yields CASSAHWSSGNNEQFF.

This clonotype was seen a single time. An end of the junction does not agree with germline; a read error may underlie this. The chain employs TRBV7-9 and TRBJ2-2; 8 nucleotides agree with TRBD2. The CDR3 length is 17 residues. Germline values: CDR1 SEHNR, CDR2 FQNEAQ (reference sequence). The CDR3 region has the DNA TGTGCCAGAAGCTCCCTCGGGAGGGGCGATGACACCGGGGAGCTGTTTTTT. It is translated as CARSSLGRGDDTGELFF.

V and J are TRBV9 and TRBJ2-1; 9 bases fit TRBD1. CDR3 size: 13 residues. Unmatched junction bases numbered 5, after V lost 5 bases and J lost 8 bases. The germline gives CDR1 SGDLS, CDR2 YYNGEE. CDR3: CASRSTGGYEQFF. CDR3 in DNA: TGTGCCAGCAGGTCAACAGGGGGCTATGAGCAGTTCTTC.

On this clonotype: A much larger clonotype is one base distant, so this may be a read error. No conserved phenylalanine or tryptophan is present at the end of the CDR3, so a read error is the likely explanation. The chain uses TRBV11-2 and TRBJ2-1; 7 nucleotides align to TRBD2. The ends lost 3 bases at V and 4 bases at J; junction bases unmatched: 9. Germline V gene sequence: CDR1 SGHAT, CDR2 FQNNGV. This CDR3 spans 16 amino acids. The CDR3 DNA is TGTGCCAGCAGCTTGGGGAGGGCCTTTGTGTACAATGAGCAGTTCTCC. Protein sequence: CASSLGRAFVYNEQFS.

This chain joins TRBV2 and TRBJ2-2; 13 nucleotides align to TRBD2. Trimming took 3 bases from V and 3 from J; bases not matched to a gene: 19. CDR1 SNHLY and CDR2 FYNNEI come from the germline V gene. The CDR3 consists of 22 residues. CDR3 coding DNA: TGTGCCAGCAGTGAGGTCGGACTAGCGGGAGAGGTTATACAGACGGACACCGGGGAGCTGTTTTTT. It yields the protein CASSEVGLAGEVIQTDTGELFF.

Many counts were recorded for this clonotype. The chain joins TRBV4-1 to TRBJ1-2; 7 bases align to TRBD1. Germline trimming cut 2 bases from V and 3 bases from J; bases unmatched to any gene: 3. Per the germline V gene, CDR1 is MGHRA and CDR2 is YSYEKL. The CDR3 spans 14 residues. Written as DNA, the CDR3 is TGCGCCAGCAGCCAACAGGGGACAGACTATGGCTACACCTTC. Protein product: CASSQQGTDYGYTF.

This clonotype was seen many times. The J gene is TRBJ2-7, the V gene TRBV5-5; D remains ambiguous. Germline lookup yields CDR1 SGHKS and CDR2 YYEKEE (reference sequence). The V and J ends lost 1 base and 0 bases respectively, with 8 bases between them. The CDR3 is 14 residues long. The CDR3 DNA reads TGTGCCAGCAGCTTGTTGTCGAGCTCCTACGAGCAGTACTTC. It yields the protein CASSLLSSSYEQYF.